By proportion, the clone carrying this T cell receptor (beta chain) is medium-sized. As yet, its antigen is unknown. The V and J ends lost 0 bases and 8 bases respectively, with 7 bases between them. Germline assignment: CDR1 SGHVS and CDR2 FQNEAQ. This CDR3 comprises 13 residues. This record belongs to a study of spatial heterogeneity in lung cancer. Study findings and constraints: Mutation tallies in tumors tracked expanded intratumoral alpha and beta TCR counts. Of the expanded TCRs, ubiquitous and regional counts tracked the counts of ubiquitous and regional nonsynonymous mutations, respectively.

TCRdb re-called the 5' RACE reads through MiXCR, storing one row per CDR3 protein. The repertoire holds almost 3,000 distinct CDR3 sequences, about 7% seen once, with around 9.9% in the top ten. The time point was: sample taken at primary tumor resection. The chain joins TRBV7-8 to TRBJ1-4; D is possibly TRBD1 (5 bases). The sequences come from lung tumor tissue, collected at surgery. This TCR was recovered from a female donor with early-stage non-small cell lung cancer. CDR3 nucleotide sequence: TGTGCCAGCAGCTTAGCCCGGGGCGAAAAACTGTTTTTT. It codes for CASSLARGEKLFF.